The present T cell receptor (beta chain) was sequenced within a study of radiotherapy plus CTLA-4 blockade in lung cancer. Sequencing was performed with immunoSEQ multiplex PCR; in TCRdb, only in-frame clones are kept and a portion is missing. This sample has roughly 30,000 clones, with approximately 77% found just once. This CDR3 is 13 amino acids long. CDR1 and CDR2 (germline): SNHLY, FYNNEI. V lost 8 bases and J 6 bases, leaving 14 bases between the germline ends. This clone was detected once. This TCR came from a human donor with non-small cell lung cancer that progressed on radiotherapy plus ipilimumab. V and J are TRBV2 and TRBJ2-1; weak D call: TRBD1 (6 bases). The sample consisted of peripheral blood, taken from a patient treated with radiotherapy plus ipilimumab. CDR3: CASAVGGVNEQFF. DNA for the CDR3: TGTGCCAGCGCGGTAGGGGGAGTCAATGAGCAGTTCTTC.